The 8 T cell receptor beta chains in this list originate from one sample, sequenced in a study of T cells in Graves' hyperthyroidism and ophthalmopathy. Template material for amplifying TCR beta CDR3 regions consisted of RNA transcripts. HTBI primers were the set used in a first-round RT-PCR of the TCR CDR3. TCRdb fed the multiplex PCR reads into MiXCR, producing one record per CDR3 protein. The data hold about 400,000 distinct CDR3 sequences, with around 15% observed a single time. The sequenced sample was blood. These receptors came from a woman aged 18-29 years with Graves' hyperthyroidism.

There are many counts of this clonotype. The chain is built from TRBV9 and TRBJ2-7, with D perhaps being TRBD1 or TRBD2 (5 bases each). The V end lost 4 bases, the J end lost 5 bases, and 13 bases lay between the germline ends. CDR1 and CDR2 (germline): SGDLS, YYNGEE. This CDR3 comprises 13 residues. The DNA for the CDR3 is TGTGCCAGCAGCCCAGAGGGACCCCACGAGCAGTACTTC. Translating it yields CASSPEGPHEQYF.

The CDR3 bases are TGTGCCAGCTCACCAGAGGGGCTCGGCACCGGGGAGCTGTTTTTT. It yields the protein CASSPEGLGTGELFF. V is TRBV18 and J is TRBJ2-2; D possibly matches TRBD1 or TRBD2 (5 bases each). Germline CDR1 KGHSH, CDR2 LQKENI. This CDR3 spans 15 amino acids. V lost 2 bases and J lost 4, with 11 bases in between.

Only a few counts were recorded for this clonotype. The rearrangement joins TRBV6-1 to TRBJ1-4; 7 bases fit TRBD1. This CDR3 spans 14 amino acids. V trimming: 5 bases; J trimming: 6 bases; junction bases outside the gene matches: 6. From germline, CDR1 is MNHNS and CDR2 SASEGT. DNA of the CDR3: TGTGCCAGCAGTAGGGGGCTCGGTGATGAAAAACTGTTTTTT. Protein sequence: CASSRGLGDEKLFF.

The rearrangement uses TRBV29-1 and TRBJ1-5, with 9 bases fitting TRBD1. J was trimmed by 1 base and V by 6 bases; bases with no gene match: 7. The CDR3 covers 15 residues. Per germline, CDR1 SQVTM and CDR2 ANQGSEA. As DNA, the CDR3 is TGCAGCGTGGCTACGGGACAGGGAAGCAATCAGCCCCAGCATTTT. This encodes CSVATGQGSNQPQHF.

About this clonotype: The junction and the germline gene differ at one end; a read error may be behind it. The CDR3 here is CACSVGPGGNYEQYF. The CDR3 DNA reads TGTGCCTGCAGCGTAGGTCCAGGGGGCAACTACGAGCAGTACTTC. The rearrangement links TRBV9 to TRBJ2-7; TRBD1 matches 8 bases. CDR3 length: 15 residues. The germline V gene encodes CDR1 SGDLS and CDR2 YYNGEE. Looking up the rest from reference TRBV9 and TRBJ2-7 gives the full variable domain: DSGVTQTPKHLITATGQRVTLRCSPRSGDLSVYWYQQSLDQGLQFLIQYYNGEERAKGNILERFSAQQFPDLHSELNLSSLELGDSALYFCACSVGPGGNYEQYFGPGTRLTVT.

This clonotype has at least ten counts. V usage is TRBV2 and J usage is TRBJ2-1; 7 bases are shared with TRBD1. V lost 3 bases to trimming and J lost 5 bases; unmatched junction nucleotides: 7. Per the germline V gene, CDR1 is SNHLY and CDR2 is FYNNEI. This CDR3 spans 15 amino acids. The CDR3, as DNA: TGTGCCAGCAGTGAGGCCCAGGGGGTTAACAATGAGCAGTTCTTC. This sequence encodes CASSEAQGVNNEQFF.

In this sample, this clonotype turned up many times. V and J are TRBV5-1 and TRBJ2-7; possible D gene TRBD1, 6 bases. CDR1 is SGHRS and CDR2 is YFSETQ in the germline V gene. Between the trimmed V and J ends, which lost 4 bases and 0 bases, there was a span of 17 bases. This CDR3 is built from 16 residues. The CDR3 DNA is TGCGCCAGCAGCGAGCCGACAGGCCTGCTCTCCTACGAGCAGTACTTC. It codes for CASSEPTGLLSYEQYF.

Worth noting for this clonotype: The junction differs from germline at one of its ends, possibly a read error. The chain couples TRBV12-3 or TRBV12-4 to TRBJ1-6, with TRBD1 matching 9 bases. The CDR3 is 14 amino acids. Written as DNA, the CDR3 is TGCGCCAGCAGCCAGGGGACAGGGCGATCACCCCTCCACTTT. As protein: CASSQGTGRSPLHF.